The 21 T cell receptor beta chains below all came from one sample that was sequenced in a study of blood T cell repertoires in COVID-19. Method: immunoSEQ multiplex PCR; TCRdb's copy keeps in-frame clones and lacks some. Among 300,000 to 450,000 clones, about 85% were seen once, and the ten largest hold more than 3%. Material: peripheral blood. The receptor set was obtained from a woman aged 18-30 years with acute or convalescent COVID-19.

The chain has TRBV5-1 and TRBJ2-5; the match to TRBD1 covers 9 bases. With 4 bases clipped from V and 2 bases from J, the junction kept 15 bases outside the gene matches. Per germline, CDR1 SGHRS and CDR2 YFSETQ. The CDR3 sequence is 18 residues long. CDR3: CASSRDGQGKGEQETQYF. Written as DNA, the CDR3 is TGCGCCAGCAGCCGGGATGGACAGGGGAAGGGAGAGCAAGAGACCCAGTACTTC.

The rearrangement links TRBV9 to TRBJ1-5; D possibly corresponds to TRBD1 (5 bases). There are 15 residues in the CDR3. V lost 4 bases and J lost 3, with 14 bases in between. CDR1 is SGDLS, CDR2 YYNGEE, per germline. This CDR3 is CASSPSWGDNQPQHF. In nucleotides, the CDR3 is TGTGCCAGCAGCCCCTCCTGGGGGGACAATCAGCCCCAGCATTTT.

This clone was recorded once. The rearrangement uses TRBV15 and TRBJ1-5; TRBD1 might be the D (5 bases). The germline V gene encodes CDR1 LNHNV and CDR2 YYDKDF (reference sequence). This CDR3 region has 12 residues. V was pared by 5 bases and J by 13 bases, with 15 bases between. In DNA form, the CDR3 reads TGTGCCACCAGCGCCTCTTCAAAGGGGCAGCATTTT. Protein: CATSASSKGQHF.

The J gene is TRBJ2-2, the V gene TRBV7-3; 9 bases map to TRBD2. The CDR3 covers 17 residues. J was trimmed by 3 bases and V by 2 bases; bases with no gene match: 7. Germline loops: CDR1 SGHTA, CDR2 FQGTGA. This chain's CDR3 is CASSLLSSGGYTGELFF. CDR3 sequence (DNA): TGTGCCAGCAGCTTACTCTCGAGCGGGGGGTACACCGGGGAGCTGTTTTTT.

This chain links TRBV28 with TRBJ2-7, with a weak D call TRBD1 (5 bases). The V and J ends lost 6 bases and 3 bases respectively, with 9 bases between them. Looked up from germline, CDR1 is MDHEN and CDR2 is SYDVKM. The CDR3 extends over 12 amino acids. DNA for the CDR3: TGTGCCAGCAGCCGCGACAGCTACGAGCAGTACTTC. Translated, it gives CASSRDSYEQYF.

In its sample, this clone was seen a few times. The J gene is TRBJ1-6, the V gene TRBV6-1; TRBD1 might be the D (6 bases). The CDR3 is 14 amino acids. V lost 3 bases, J lost 7 bases, and 10 bases lay in between. Germline V gives CDR1 MNHNS, CDR2 SASEGT. The CDR3 here is CASSDGQRNSPLHF. CDR3 in DNA: TGTGCCAGCAGTGACGGACAGCGGAATTCACCCCTCCACTTT.

The chain couples TRBV6-5 to TRBJ2-4; 9 bases are shared with TRBD1. Per germline, CDR1 MNHEY and CDR2 SVGAGI. The CDR3 runs 15 residues. After removal of 2 bases from V and 3 bases from J, the junction contained 2 bases not matched to a gene. In DNA form, the CDR3 reads TGTGCCAGCAGTTACGGACAGGGGTTCAAAAACATTCAGTACTTC. It encodes CASSYGQGFKNIQYF.

V usage is TRBV19 and J usage is TRBJ1-3; no definite D call. Germline CDR1 is LNHDA and CDR2 is SQIVND (reference sequence). The CDR3 is made up of 12 amino acids. With 3 bases removed from V and 4 bases from J, the gap between germline ends came to 4 bases. The CDR3 DNA is TGTGCCAGTAGTATTGGCGGAAACACCATATATTTT. Translation: CASSIGGNTIYF.

The chain uses TRBV7-9 and TRBJ1-2, with D hard to call. CDR3 length equals 12 residues. Germline CDR1 is SEHNR and CDR2 is FQNEAQ (reference sequence). V was shortened by 10 bases and J by 8 bases, with 17 bases between the two germline ends. CDR3 sequence reads: CATQDSGEGYTF. CDR3 in DNA: TGTGCCACCCAGGACTCCGGTGAAGGCTACACCTTC.

The J gene is TRBJ2-5, the V gene TRBV3-1 (or the pseudogene TRBV3-2); 8 bases align to TRBD1. The germline CDR1 and CDR2 sequences are LGHDT and YNNKEL (reference sequence). This CDR3 is 16 amino acids long. The V gene end was trimmed by 4 bases and the J gene end by 0 bases; junction bases not matched to a gene: 7. CDR3 bases: TGTGCCAGCAGCCCTGGGACAGGCCGCGACCAAGAGACCCAGTACTTC. Encoded protein: CASSPGTGRDQETQYF.

This clone was seen at least ten times. V gene TRBV12-3 or TRBV12-4 combines with J gene TRBJ2-3, with a possible D match to TRBD1 (6 bases). With 4 bases removed from V and 13 bases from J, the gap between germline ends came to 18 bases. This CDR3 has 13 residues. The CDR3 loop reads CASSSRTDATEYF. For the CDR3, the DNA is TGTGCCAGCAGTTCCAGGACAGACGCCACGGAGTATTTT.

This chain joins TRBV6-5 and TRBJ1-1; TRBD1 matches 11 bases. The CDR3 length is 13 residues. V was clipped by 4 bases and J by 8 bases; unmatched bases: 3. The V gene's germline CDR1 is MNHEY and CDR2 SVGAGI. The CDR3 loop is CASSFWDRGEAFF. DNA for the CDR3: TGTGCCAGCAGTTTCTGGGACAGGGGGGAAGCTTTCTTT.

This chain links TRBV19 with TRBJ2-3; D might be TRBD1 (5 bases). This CDR3 spans 18 amino acids. V was trimmed by 5 bases and J by 1 base, leaving 22 bases between them. Germline CDR1 is LNHDA and CDR2 is SQIVND (reference sequence). The CDR3 DNA is TGTGCCAGTAGTTCCCCCCGTGGGCAGGACATACGCACAGATACGCAGTATTTT. Encoded protein: CASSSPRGQDIRTDTQYF.

This clone was seen just once. The chain employs TRBV7-2 and TRBJ1-2; D is unclear. This CDR3 spans 13 amino acids. Germline V lookup: CDR1 SGHTA, CDR2 FQGNSA. V was shortened by 7 bases and J by 8 bases, with 17 bases between the two germline ends. Here the CDR3 reads CASTNRSLLGYTF. The CDR3 DNA reads as TGTGCCAGCACCAACAGAAGCCTCTTGGGCTACACCTTC. The full variable domain, with the rest looked up from reference TRBV7-2 and TRBJ1-2, is GAGVSQSPSNKVTEKGKDVELRCDPISGHTALYWYRQSLGQGLEFLIYFQGNSAPDKSGLPSDRFSAERTGGSVSTLTIQRTQQEDSAVYLCASTNRSLLGYTFGSGTRLTVV.

The chain employs TRBV28 and TRBJ1-1, with D perhaps matching TRBD1 (5 bases). Per germline, CDR1 MDHEN and CDR2 SYDVKM. This CDR3 comprises 16 residues. The germline V and J ends were trimmed by 4 bases and 4 bases, with 19 bases remaining between them. The CDR3 spells CASSSNGEGKSTEAFF. As DNA, the CDR3 is TGTGCCAGCAGTTCTAATGGGGAGGGGAAGAGCACTGAAGCTTTCTTT. The whole variable domain, filled in from reference TRBV28 and TRBJ1-1, reads DVKVTQSSRYLVKRTGEKVFLECVQDMDHENMFWYRQDPGLGLRLIYFSYDVKMKEKGDIPEGYSVSREKKERFSLILESASTNQTSMYLCASSSNGEGKSTEAFFGQGTRLTVV.

The chain employs TRBV13 and TRBJ2-7, with D possibly TRBD1 on 5 matching bases. The CDR3 has 15 amino acids. Trimming stripped 0 bases from V and 3 bases from J, with 12 bases between. The germline gives CDR1 PRHDT, CDR2 FYEKMQ (reference sequence). The CDR3 reads CASSLGKTGNYEQYF. DNA for the CDR3: TGTGCCAGCAGCTTAGGGAAAACAGGTAACTACGAGCAGTACTTC.

The V and J genes are TRBV28 and TRBJ1-5; TRBD1 might be the D (5 bases). Trimming left V 10 bases short and J 4 bases short, with 11 bases between. This CDR3 is 12 amino acids long. The germline CDR1 and CDR2 sequences are MDHEN and SYDVKM. CDR3: CATGRGNQPQHF. The CDR3 DNA reads as TGTGCCACCGGAAGGGGTAATCAGCCCCAGCATTTT. The variable domain in full, with the rest retrieved from reference TRBV28 and TRBJ1-5, is DVKVTQSSRYLVKRTGEKVFLECVQDMDHENMFWYRQDPGLGLRLIYFSYDVKMKEKGDIPEGYSVSREKKERFSLILESASTNQTSMYLCATGRGNQPQHFGDGTRLSIL.

As DNA, the CDR3 is TGTGCCAGCAGCCCGCCCTTTGAGCGGGACTACACCGGGGAGCTGTTTTTT. It codes for CASSPPFERDYTGELFF. V usage is TRBV3-1 (or the pseudogene TRBV3-2) and J usage is TRBJ2-2, with TRBD2 matching 7 bases. The germline V gene encodes CDR1 LGHDT and CDR2 YNNKEL (reference sequence). With 4 bases clipped from V and 3 bases from J, the junction kept 11 bases outside the gene matches. The CDR3 covers 17 residues.

The chain joins TRBV9 to TRBJ2-1; 13 bases match TRBD2. The CDR3 is 15 amino acids. Germline V gene lookup returns CDR1 SGDLS and CDR2 YYNGEE. The ends lost 5 bases at V and 5 bases at J; junction bases unmatched: 4. CDR3 sequence: CASSAGTSGDNEQFF. The DNA for the CDR3 is TGTGCCAGCAGTGCTGGGACTAGCGGGGACAATGAGCAGTTCTTC.

The rearrangement links TRBV4-1 to TRBJ1-4; possibly TRBD1 for D (6 bases). The CDR3 is made up of 15 amino acids. Germline V CDR1 and CDR2: MGHRA, YSYEKL. Trimming pared 2 bases from V and 5 bases from J, leaving 12 bases between. The CDR3 bases are TGCGCCAGCAGCCAAATAGGACAGACAAATGAAAAACTGTTTTTT. It is translated as CASSQIGQTNEKLFF.

This clone was detected only once. The genes are TRBV24-1 and TRBJ2-5; weak D call: TRBD1 (6 bases). V lost 1 base and J 5 bases, leaving 16 bases between the germline ends. The CDR3 runs 16 residues. The germline V gene has CDR1 KGHDR and CDR2 SFDVKD. DNA of the CDR3: TGTGCCACCAGTGATTTCAAGGGGGATGACAGGGAGACCCAGTACTTC. Translation gives CATSDFKGDDRETQYF.